This T cell receptor beta chain was identified during a study of immune evolution from preneoplasia to lung adenocarcinoma. Study results and limitations: From normal lung to invasive adenocarcinoma, top clone frequencies appeared to decrease. Highest clonality occurred in KRAS-mutant, not EGFR-mutant or double wild-type, nodules.

Macro-dissection enriched premalignant or tumor cells before nucleic acid extraction. Comments on this clone: Its antigen remains unknown.

In germline, CDR1 is SGHVS, CDR2 FNYEAQ. Trimming cost V 1 base and J 4 bases; bases outside gene matches: 4. The CDR3 totals 16 residues. Profiling relied on immunoSEQ multiplex PCR, and the TCRdb table lists in-frame clones only, not all of them. The repertoire holds more than 6,500 clones, with roughly 74% as singletons. This clonotype was obtained from a donor at least 70 years old with lung adenocarcinoma. Some clones in this sample may be carry-over from other donors' samples. The chain links TRBV7-6 to TRBJ2-2; 9 nucleotides align to TRBD2. The sequenced sample was FFPE atypical adenomatous hyperplasia tissue from the lung. Subset in this sample: atypical adenomatous hyperplasia (AAH), lung preneoplasia. The CDR3 region has the DNA TGTGCCAGCAGCTTAGTTCTAGCGGGGCTCACCGGGGAGCTGTTTTTT. This sequence encodes CASSLVLAGLTGELFF.